The entry below gives a single T cell receptor (beta chain) sequence along with its context. Antigen: not known. A much larger clonotype is one base distant, so this may be a read error. This entry belongs to a study of molecular identifiers for immune sequencing clone quantification. Study outcomes and limitations: Clonotypes surpassing 20 RNA copies contained over 97% of effector molecules, versus under 1% in naive cells.

J gave up 3 bases and V 2 bases, and 2 bases lay outside the gene matches. The CDR3 runs to 15 residues. Germline V CDR1 and CDR2: SGHVS, FNYEAQ. TCRdb called the PCR reads again in MiXCR, with one record for every CDR3 protein. The sample yields 600,000 to 650,000 distinct CDR3 sequences, less than 20% seen once. Sequencing was carried out using naive CD8+ T cells from blood, with Jurkat cell RNA spiked in. Sample subset: FACS-sorted CD8+CD4-CCR7+CD45RA+ naive T cells. The clonotype comes from a human donor in good health. Some libraries in this study had Jurkat cell RNA spiked in. The chain links TRBV7-6 to TRBJ2-3, with 10 bases identical to TRBD1. CDR3 amino acids: CASSLSDRGTDTQYF. CDR3 coding DNA: TGTGCCAGCAGCTTATCGGACAGGGGGACAGATACGCAGTATTTT.